These 18 T cell receptor beta chains originate from one sample sequenced in a study of CD8+CD57+ T cells in acquired aplastic anemia. An expansion of CD8+CD57+ cells by flow cytometry had been shown in patients chosen for sequencing. Genomic DNA acted as the template from which TCR beta VDJ combination and CDR3 sequence profiling were carried out. One entry per CDR3 protein results from TCRdb running MiXCR on the reads. Of some 150,000 distinct CDR3 sequences listed, around half were seen once; the top ten hold approximately 12%. Sequencing used sorted CD4+, CD8+, or CD8+CD57+ T cells (not recorded which) from PBMCs. These receptors came from a human donor with aplastic anemia.

The rearrangement joins TRBV20-1 to TRBJ1-1; no definite D call. CDR3 length: 11 residues. The germline V gene has CDR1 DFQATT and CDR2 SNEGSKA (reference sequence). Trimming stripped 3 bases from V and 8 bases from J, with 10 bases between. The CDR3, as DNA: TGCAGTGCTAGGTATGGGCCCGAAGCTTTCTTT. It is translated as CSARYGPEAFF.

This clonotype was seen repeatedly, ten times or more. V usage is TRBV12-3 or TRBV12-4 and J usage is TRBJ1-1; D gene uncertain. The CDR3 is 13 residues long. Trimming removed 3 bases at V and 4 bases at J, with 9 bases between. As DNA, the CDR3 is TGTGCCAGCAGTTTCAAAGGGCTCACTGAAGCTTTCTTT. Translating gives CASSFKGLTEAFF.

V and J are TRBV29-1 and TRBJ1-2, with TRBD1 matching over 8 bases. Germline CDR1 reads SQVTM; CDR2 reads ANQGSEA. The CDR3 runs to 12 residues. DNA for the CDR3: TGCAGTCGACAGGGGCTAGGCTATGGCTACACCTTC. Translating it yields CSRQGLGYGYTF.

This chain's CDR3 is CASSSGMNGYTF. Here the CDR3 DNA reads TGTGCCAGCAGTTCGGGGATGAATGGCTACACCTTC. The chain joins TRBV2 to TRBJ1-2; D is uncertain. Trimming removed 5 bases from V and 6 bases from J, with 10 bases in between. The CDR3 length is 12 residues. Germline V gives CDR1 SNHLY, CDR2 FYNNEI.

This clonotype has at least ten counts. The gene calls are TRBV7-8 and TRBJ2-2; 10 bases are a match to TRBD2. The CDR3 extends over 16 amino acids. J was trimmed by 3 bases and V by 4 bases; bases with no gene match: 5. CDR1 and CDR2 (germline): SGHVS, FQNEAQ. The CDR3 is CASSSRTSGYTGELFF. CDR3 nucleotide sequence: TGTGCCAGCAGCTCGAGGACTAGCGGATACACCGGGGAGCTGTTTTTT.

The rearrangement joins TRBV20-1 to TRBJ2-7, with 12 bases lining up with TRBD2. Unmatched junction bases numbered 6, after V lost 3 bases and J lost 3 bases. This CDR3 has 15 amino acids. Germline values: CDR1 DFQATT, CDR2 SNEGSKA (reference sequence). The CDR3 loop reads CSARNLAGGDYEQYF. CDR3 coding DNA: TGCAGTGCTAGGAATCTAGCGGGGGGGGACTACGAGCAGTACTTC.

The gene calls are TRBV2 and TRBJ2-7; 11 bases agree with TRBD2. This CDR3 has 15 residues. Looked up from germline, CDR1 is SNHLY and CDR2 is FYNNEI. The V segment lost 6 bases and the J segment 5 bases; nucleotides outside the gene matches: 9. The CDR3 sequence is CASRATSGSADEQYF. DNA for the CDR3: TGTGCCAGCAGGGCAACTAGCGGGAGTGCCGACGAGCAGTACTTC. Combining the CDR3 with reference TRBV2 and TRBJ2-7 gives the whole variable domain EPEVTQTPSHQVTQMGQEVILRCVPISNHLYFYWYRQILGQKVEFLVSFYNNEISEKSEIFDDQFSVERPDGSNFTLKIRSTKLEDSAMYFCASRATSGSADEQYFGPGTRLTVT.

The chain links TRBV24-1 to TRBJ2-2; the D gene is possibly TRBD1 (6 bases). Looked up from germline, CDR1 is KGHDR and CDR2 is SFDVKD. The length of the CDR3 is 17 residues. With 1 base removed from V and 3 bases from J, the gap between germline ends came to 14 bases. The CDR3 here is CATSDLPQTGDTGELFF. The CDR3 nucleotides read TGTGCCACCAGTGATTTACCCCAGACAGGAGACACCGGGGAGCTGTTTTTT.

The table lists this clonotype with a few counts. The chain carries TRBV29-1 and TRBJ2-5; D is perhaps TRBD2 (5 bases). The CDR3 loop spans 12 amino acids. The germline CDR1 and CDR2 sequences are SQVTM and ANQGSEA. The V gene lost 7 bases and the J gene lost 5 bases, with 14 bases spanning the gap. CDR3 residues: CSALSPGETQYF. The CDR3 nucleotides read TGCAGCGCCCTATCTCCGGGGGAGACCCAGTACTTC.

This CDR3 is CASSDRTGDHEQYF. CDR3 DNA: TGTGCCAGCAGTGACAGGACAGGGGACCACGAGCAGTACTTC. The rearrangement joins TRBV2 to TRBJ2-7; 9 positions agree with TRBD1. CDR1 SNHLY and CDR2 FYNNEI come from the germline V gene. J lost 5 bases, V lost 3 bases, and 5 bases had no gene match. The CDR3 extends over 14 amino acids. The variable domain in full, with the rest retrieved from reference TRBV2 and TRBJ2-7, is EPEVTQTPSHQVTQMGQEVILRCVPISNHLYFYWYRQILGQKVEFLVSFYNNEISEKSEIFDDQFSVERPDGSNFTLKIRSTKLEDSAMYFCASSDRTGDHEQYFGPGTRLTVT.

The sample holds many counts of this clonotype. The chain couples TRBV7-6 to TRBJ2-5, with a possible D match to TRBD1 (6 bases). There are 13 residues in the CDR3. Germline assignment: CDR1 SGHVS and CDR2 FNYEAQ. V lost 3 bases to trimming and J lost 5 bases, with 10 bases between them. The CDR3 coding sequence is TGTGCCAGCAGCTTTGTGAGGGGGGAGACCCAGTACTTC. It specifies CASSFVRGETQYF. The variable domain in full, completed from reference TRBV7-6 and TRBJ2-5, reads GAGVSQSPRYKVTKRGQDVALRCDPISGHVSLYWYRQALGQGPEFLTYFNYEAQQDKSGLPNDRFSAERPEGSISTLTIQRTEQRDSAMYRCASSFVRGETQYFGPGTRLLVL.

The rearrangement uses TRBV4-1 and TRBJ2-1; tentatively, D is TRBD2 (5 bases). Trimming took off 4 bases at V and 0 bases at J, with 16 bases between the two ends. The germline V gene has CDR1 MGHRA and CDR2 YSYEKL. The CDR3 contains 17 residues. CDR3 DNA sequence: TGCGCCAGCAGCCCAGTACTCAGCGGAAGCTCCTACAATGAGCAGTTCTTC. It is translated as CASSPVLSGSSYNEQFF.

This chain links TRBV11-2 with TRBJ2-2; D assignment may be TRBD1 or TRBD2 (5 bases each). Germline CDR1 is SGHAT and CDR2 is FQNNGV. V was clipped by 5 bases and J by 3 bases, with 16 bases between them. The CDR3 is made up of 16 amino acids. CDR3 loop: CASSLGWGMDTGELFF. DNA of the CDR3: TGTGCCAGCAGCCTTGGGTGGGGGATGGACACCGGGGAGCTGTTTTTT.

This clonotype was picked up many times. The chain recombines TRBV4-1 with TRBJ2-2, with a weak D call TRBD1 (5 bases). Between the trimmed V and J ends, which lost 4 bases and 1 base, there was a span of 10 bases. Germline assignment: CDR1 MGHRA and CDR2 YSYEKL. The length of the CDR3 is 15 residues. In nucleotides, the CDR3 is TGCGCCAGCAGCCTAGGACAACTGAACACCGGGGAGCTGTTTTTT. Amino acids: CASSLGQLNTGELFF.

The chain carries TRBV29-1 and TRBJ2-1; D call uncertain. Germline CDR1 SQVTM, CDR2 ANQGSEA. V was clipped by 4 bases and J by 11 bases, with 12 bases between them. There are 11 residues in the CDR3. The CDR3 spells CSVVVGHKQFF. CDR3 in DNA: TGCAGCGTTGTAGTTGGCCACAAGCAGTTCTTC.

The chain combines TRBV25-1 with TRBJ2-7; 8 bases match TRBD2. Germline CDR1 MGHDK, CDR2 SYGVNS. V shed 11 bases, J shed 2 bases, and the junction held 11 bases outside the gene matches. There are 14 residues in the CDR3. Here the CDR3 reads CASTLGGGTYEQYF. The DNA of the CDR3 is TGTGCCTCGACCCTGGGCGGGGGGACCTACGAGCAGTACTTC.

At least ten counts were recorded for this clonotype. The chain is built from TRBV5-1 and TRBJ1-1; D not resolved. This CDR3 has 12 amino acids. CDR1 and CDR2 from the germline V gene are SGHRS and YFSETQ. Trimming removed 6 bases from V and 1 base from J, with 7 bases in between. DNA for the CDR3: TGCGCCAGCAAAGAGGGGAACACTGAAGCTTTCTTT. This codes for CASKEGNTEAFF.

This clonotype was recorded at least ten times. The rearrangement links TRBV7-6 to TRBJ2-5; possibly TRBD2 for D (6 bases). The germline V gene has CDR1 SGHVS and CDR2 FNYEAQ. V was shortened by 5 bases and J by 5 bases, with 18 bases between the two germline ends. The CDR3 is 15 amino acids. The CDR3 protein is CASSRGLQSQETQYF. DNA of the CDR3: TGTGCCAGCAGCCGGGGACTCCAAAGCCAGGAGACCCAGTACTTC.